These 12 T cell receptor beta chains share one sample of origin, sequenced in a study of T cells in Graves' hyperthyroidism and ophthalmopathy. Amplification targeted TCR beta CDR3 regions from RNA transcripts. HTBI primers were used for first-round RT-PCR of the TCR CDR3. TCRdb recomputed calls from the multiplex PCR reads with MiXCR, one row per CDR3 protein. The data contain about 380,000 distinct CDR3 sequences, roughly 14% of them seen just once; the ten biggest clones take up around 20%. The sequenced sample was blood. Receptors originate from a man aged 25 to 40 with Graves' hyperthyroidism that later progressed to Graves' ophthalmopathy.

This clonotype was detected ten times or more. This chain joins TRBV12-3 or TRBV12-4 and TRBJ1-2, with D maybe TRBD1 (6 bases). This CDR3 region has 12 residues. With 5 bases removed from V and 6 bases from J, the gap between germline ends came to 10 bases. The CDR3 loop is CASSAGAHGYTF. The CDR3 bases are TGTGCCAGCAGTGCAGGGGCCCATGGCTACACCTTC.

This clonotype was observed a handful of times. Being one base from a much bigger clone, this may be a read error. V usage is TRBV7-2 and J usage is TRBJ1-1, with TRBD1 matching 10 bases. CDR1 is SGHTA, CDR2 FQGNSA, per germline. This CDR3 is built from 15 residues. The CDR3 loop is CASSLTGGKNTKAFF. DNA for the CDR3: TGTGCCAGCAGCCTGACAGGGGGCAAGAACACTAAAGCTTTCTTT.

V gene TRBV6-1 combines with J gene TRBJ2-1, with 9 bases that match TRBD2. The V gene end was trimmed by 2 bases and the J gene end by 4 bases; junction bases not matched to a gene: 3. The CDR3 has 15 residues. The V gene's germline CDR1 is MNHNS and CDR2 SASEGT. CDR3 DNA: TGTGCCAGCAGTGAATGGACTAGCGCGTACAATGAGCAGTTCTTC. Its protein is CASSEWTSAYNEQFF.

V usage is TRBV28 and J usage is TRBJ1-2, with D perhaps matching TRBD1 (5 bases). The germline V and J ends were trimmed by 2 bases and 6 bases, with 16 bases remaining between them. Germline V CDR1 and CDR2: MDHEN, SYDVKM. The CDR3 has 15 residues. The DNA for the CDR3 is TGTGCCAGCAGTTTACCCAGGCAGGGAGGCGATGGCTACACCTTC. This sequence encodes CASSLPRQGGDGYTF.

The rearrangement joins TRBV6-5 to TRBJ1-3; D unclear. The germline V gene encodes CDR1 MNHEY and CDR2 SVGAGI. The CDR3 consists of 17 residues. V was clipped by 0 bases and J by 3 bases, with 15 bases between them. The chain's CDR3 is CASSYSRKRDYGNTIYF. The DNA for the CDR3 is TGTGCCAGCAGTTACTCTCGAAAGAGGGATTATGGAAACACCATATATTTT.

J is TRBJ1-6 and V is TRBV4-2; D uncertain. V shed 4 bases and J shed 8 bases, with 12 bases lying between them. The V gene's germline CDR1 is LGHNA and CDR2 YNFKEQ. The CDR3 sequence is 14 residues long. The CDR3 DNA reads TGTGCCAGCAGCCCCGGGCAACGGGATTCACCCCTCCACTTT. Its translation is CASSPGQRDSPLHF.

This clonotype was counted many times. This chain links TRBV15 with TRBJ1-6, with D possibly TRBD1 on 6 matching bases. The CDR3 length is 17 residues. CDR1 is LNHNV, CDR2 YYDKDF, per germline (reference sequence). The germline V and J ends were trimmed by 2 bases and 0 bases, with 11 bases remaining between them. DNA of the CDR3: TGTGCCACCAGCAGAAGAAGGGGGAGCTCCTATAATTCACCCCTCCACTTT. Encoded protein: CATSRRRGSSYNSPLHF.

This clonotype showed up many times. The chain is built from TRBV11-2 and TRBJ2-7; TRBD2 matches at 9 bases. CDR1 SGHAT and CDR2 FQNNGV come from the germline V gene. J was trimmed by 0 bases and V by 5 bases; bases with no gene match: 5. CDR3 size: 15 residues. CDR3 protein: CASSPQRGDSYEQYF. The CDR3 bases are TGTGCCAGCAGCCCACAGCGGGGGGACTCCTACGAGCAGTACTTC.

This clonotype was recorded many times. V usage is TRBV12-3 or TRBV12-4 and J usage is TRBJ2-5, with TRBD1 matching over 7 bases. J lost 5 bases, V lost 5 bases, and 2 bases had no gene match. This CDR3 has 12 residues. Written as DNA, the CDR3 is TGTGCCAGCAGTAAGACAGGGGAGACCCAGTACTTC. Its protein is CASSKTGETQYF.

This clonotype was observed many times. The CDR3 nucleotides are TGTGCCAGCAGTCAGTCCGGGACGAACTATGGCTACACCTTC. Amino acids: CASSQSGTNYGYTF. V and J are TRBV3-1 and TRBJ1-2, with D maybe TRBD1 (5 bases). Looked up from germline, CDR1 is LGHDT and CDR2 is YNNKEL (reference sequence). CDR3 length: 14 amino acids. V lost 6 bases to trimming and J lost 2 bases, with 13 bases between them.

The chain has TRBV5-1 and TRBJ2-1; possibly TRBD1 or TRBD2 for D (5 bases each). The V gene lost 7 bases and the J gene lost 0 bases, with 14 bases spanning the gap. CDR3 length: 15 amino acids. Germline assignment: CDR1 SGHRS and CDR2 YFSETQ. The CDR3 loop is CASGGMDGSYNEQFF. CDR3 DNA: TGCGCCAGCGGGGGAATGGACGGCTCCTACAATGAGCAGTTCTTC.

In its sample, this clonotype was seen many times. V is TRBV7-9 and J is TRBJ2-7; the D is unclear. The CDR3 is 13 residues long. Trimming left V 7 bases short and J 3 bases short, with 13 bases between. Germline-derived CDR1 and CDR2 are SEHNR and FQNEAQ (reference sequence). CDR3 amino acids: CASMNVGNYEQYF. In DNA form, the CDR3 reads TGTGCCAGCATGAATGTGGGGAACTACGAGCAGTACTTC.